This T cell receptor (beta chain) is drawn from a study of T cells after posttransplantation cyclophosphamide. Study results and limitations: Later blood repertoires were often dominated by clones from the donor CD8+ memory compartment.

TCRdb's table, derived via immunoSEQ multiplex PCR, lists solely in-frame clones and lacks some. The sample includes about 52,000 clones, 94% seen only once; the top ten take about 3%. CDR3 size: 11 residues. Trimming shortened V by 4 bases and J by 5 bases, and 6 bases separated the two germline ends. Germline V gives CDR1 SGHDT, CDR2 YYEEEE. Points on this clone: Its cognate antigen is unknown.

Sample: PBMCs. The clonotype comes from a woman aged 25 to 39 in good health and a related stem cell transplant donor. V and J are TRBV5-6 and TRBJ1-2; D call uncertain. CDR3 coding DNA: TGTGCCAGCAGCGGCAGATATGGCTACACCTTC. Translated: CASSGRYGYTF.